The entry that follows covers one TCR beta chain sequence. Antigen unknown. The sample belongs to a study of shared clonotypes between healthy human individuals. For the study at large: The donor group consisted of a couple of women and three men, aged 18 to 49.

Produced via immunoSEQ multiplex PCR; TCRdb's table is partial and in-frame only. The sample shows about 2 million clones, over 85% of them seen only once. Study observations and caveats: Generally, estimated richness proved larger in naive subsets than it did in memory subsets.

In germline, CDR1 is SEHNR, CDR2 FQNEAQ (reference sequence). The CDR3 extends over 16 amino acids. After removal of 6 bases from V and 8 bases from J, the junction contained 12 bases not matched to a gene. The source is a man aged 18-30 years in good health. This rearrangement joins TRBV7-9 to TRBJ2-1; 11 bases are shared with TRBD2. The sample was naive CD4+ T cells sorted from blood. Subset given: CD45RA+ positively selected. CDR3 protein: CASRALTSGRGDEQFF. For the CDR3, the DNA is TGTGCCAGCAGGGCCCTCACTAGCGGGAGAGGGGATGAGCAGTTCTTC.